The next 10 T cell receptor beta chains were all read from a single sample in a study of blood T cell repertoires in COVID-19. TCRdb's copy holds only in-frame clones and misses some; the assay was immunoSEQ multiplex PCR. The sample shows a few hundred thousand clones, 89% of them seen only once. Sample: peripheral blood. The receptor set was obtained from a woman aged 40 to 50 who had recovered from COVID-19.

A single count supports this clone. V gene TRBV29-1 combines with J gene TRBJ2-3, with TRBD2 identical over 7 bases. CDR1 and CDR2 (germline): SQVTM, ANQGSEA. The J segment lost 4 bases and the V segment lost 2 bases, leaving 9 bases of the junction unmatched. This CDR3 spans 15 amino acids. The CDR3 loop is CSVEIYRREPDTQYF. DNA for the CDR3: TGCAGCGTTGAAATTTACCGGCGGGAGCCAGATACGCAGTATTTT.

The gene calls are TRBV2 and TRBJ2-3; possible D gene TRBD2, 7 bases. The CDR3 contains 15 residues. Trimming stripped 6 bases from V and 2 bases from J, with 15 bases between. Germline V CDR1 and CDR2: SNHLY, FYNNEI. CDR3 sequence reads: CASRQGGGNTDTQYF. DNA for the CDR3: TGTGCCAGCAGGCAAGGGGGGGGGAACACAGATACGCAGTATTTT.

The chain joins TRBV19 to TRBJ1-1; D not certain. Trimming removed 3 bases at V and 0 bases at J, with 8 bases between. The CDR3 is 14 residues long. Germline values: CDR1 LNHDA, CDR2 SQIVND (reference sequence). CDR3 sequence reads: CASSIGGLNTEAFF. Here the CDR3 DNA reads TGTGCCAGTAGTATTGGCGGTTTGAACACTGAAGCTTTCTTT.

In this sample, this clone turned up a few times. The chain employs TRBV2 and TRBJ2-1; a possible D gene is TRBD1 (7 bases). With 4 bases removed from V and 3 bases from J, the gap between germline ends came to 13 bases. There are 15 residues in the CDR3. Germline CDR1 is SNHLY and CDR2 is FYNNEI. The CDR3, as DNA: TGTGCCAGCAGTGCGTGGGGGGACAGCTACAATGAGCAGTTCTTC. This sequence encodes CASSAWGDSYNEQFF.

The chain is built from TRBV29-1 and TRBJ1-1; D possibly corresponds to TRBD1 (6 bases). This CDR3 has 11 amino acids. The germline V gene has CDR1 SQVTM and CDR2 ANQGSEA. Deletions cut 7 bases from V and 1 base from J, with 7 bases between. CDR3 protein: CSGGQNTEAFF. CDR3 nucleotides: TGCAGCGGGGGACAGAACACTGAAGCTTTCTTT.

The J gene is TRBJ1-2, the V gene TRBV5-1; 8 positions match TRBD1. The CDR3 length is 15 residues. J gave up 5 bases and V 1 base, and 7 bases lay outside the gene matches. Per the germline V gene, CDR1 is SGHRS and CDR2 is YFSETQ. Here the CDR3 reads CASSLSQGARYGYTF. CDR3 DNA sequence: TGCGCCAGCAGCTTGTCGCAGGGGGCCCGGTATGGCTACACCTTC.

The chain employs TRBV18 and TRBJ1-5; D not certain. In germline, CDR1 is KGHSH, CDR2 LQKENI. The V gene lost 6 bases and the J gene lost 5 bases, with 8 bases spanning the gap. This CDR3 region has 12 residues. For the CDR3, the DNA is TGTGCCAGCTCGCCCAGTGATCAGCCCCAGCATTTT. The encoded protein is CASSPSDQPQHF.

The rearrangement links TRBV10-3 to TRBJ2-2; tentative D call: TRBD2 (5 bases). With 10 bases removed from V and 5 bases from J, the gap between germline ends came to 17 bases. CDR3 size: 14 residues. CDR1 ENHRY and CDR2 SYGVKD come from the germline V gene. The CDR3 bases are TGTGCCACCACGCCTAGCCTTGGGACCGGGGAGCTGTTTTTT. It yields the protein CATTPSLGTGELFF.

The CDR3 region is CAISDRGGVNYGYTF. In DNA, the CDR3 is TGTGCCATCAGTGATAGGGGGGGCGTTAACTATGGCTACACCTTC. The V call is TRBV10-3, the J call TRBJ1-2; tentative D call: TRBD1 (6 bases). The V gene lost 3 bases and the J gene lost 1 base, with 12 bases spanning the gap. Germline V gene lookup returns CDR1 ENHRY and CDR2 SYGVKD. This CDR3 comprises 15 residues.

The chain joins TRBV12-3 or TRBV12-4 to TRBJ1-1; weak D call: TRBD1 (6 bases). The CDR3 is 13 residues long. Trimming removed 7 bases at V and 3 bases at J, with 12 bases between. CDR3 sequence: CASTTGLYTEAFF. The CDR3 bases are TGTGCCAGCACCACAGGGTTGTACACTGAAGCTTTCTTT.